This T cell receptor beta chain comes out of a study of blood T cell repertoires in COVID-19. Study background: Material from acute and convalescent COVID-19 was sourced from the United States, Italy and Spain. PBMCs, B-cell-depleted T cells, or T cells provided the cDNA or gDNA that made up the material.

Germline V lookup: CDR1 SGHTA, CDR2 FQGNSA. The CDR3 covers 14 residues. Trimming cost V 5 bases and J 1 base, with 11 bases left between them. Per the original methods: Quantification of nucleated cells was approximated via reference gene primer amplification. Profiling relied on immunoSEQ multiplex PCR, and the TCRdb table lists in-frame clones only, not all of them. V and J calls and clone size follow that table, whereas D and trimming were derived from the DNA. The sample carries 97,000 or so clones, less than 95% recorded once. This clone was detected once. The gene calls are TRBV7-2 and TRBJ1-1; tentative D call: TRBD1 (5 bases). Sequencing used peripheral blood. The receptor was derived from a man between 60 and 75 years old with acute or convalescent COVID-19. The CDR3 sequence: CASSPSRANTEAFF. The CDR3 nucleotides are TGTGCCAGCAGCCCTTCCAGGGCGAACACTGAAGCTTTCTTT. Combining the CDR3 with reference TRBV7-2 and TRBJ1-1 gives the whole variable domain GAGVSQSPSNKVTEKGKDVELRCDPISGHTALYWYRQSLGQGLEFLIYFQGNSAPDKSGLPSDRFSAERTGGSVSTLTIQRTQQEDSAVYLCASSPSRANTEAFFGQGTRLTVV.